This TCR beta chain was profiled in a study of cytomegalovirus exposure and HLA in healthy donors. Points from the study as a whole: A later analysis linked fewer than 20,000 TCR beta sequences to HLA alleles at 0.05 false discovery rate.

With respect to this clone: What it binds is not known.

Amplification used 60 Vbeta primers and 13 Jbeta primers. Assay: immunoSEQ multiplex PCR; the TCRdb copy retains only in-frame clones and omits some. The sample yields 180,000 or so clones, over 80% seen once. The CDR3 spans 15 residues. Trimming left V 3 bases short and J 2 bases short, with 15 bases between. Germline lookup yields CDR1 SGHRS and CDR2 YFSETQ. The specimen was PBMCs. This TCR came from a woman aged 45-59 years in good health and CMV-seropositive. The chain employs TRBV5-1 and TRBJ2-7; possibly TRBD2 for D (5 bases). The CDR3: CASSSFPAAPYEQYF. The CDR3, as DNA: TGCGCCAGCAGCTCGTTCCCAGCGGCCCCCTACGAGCAGTACTTC.